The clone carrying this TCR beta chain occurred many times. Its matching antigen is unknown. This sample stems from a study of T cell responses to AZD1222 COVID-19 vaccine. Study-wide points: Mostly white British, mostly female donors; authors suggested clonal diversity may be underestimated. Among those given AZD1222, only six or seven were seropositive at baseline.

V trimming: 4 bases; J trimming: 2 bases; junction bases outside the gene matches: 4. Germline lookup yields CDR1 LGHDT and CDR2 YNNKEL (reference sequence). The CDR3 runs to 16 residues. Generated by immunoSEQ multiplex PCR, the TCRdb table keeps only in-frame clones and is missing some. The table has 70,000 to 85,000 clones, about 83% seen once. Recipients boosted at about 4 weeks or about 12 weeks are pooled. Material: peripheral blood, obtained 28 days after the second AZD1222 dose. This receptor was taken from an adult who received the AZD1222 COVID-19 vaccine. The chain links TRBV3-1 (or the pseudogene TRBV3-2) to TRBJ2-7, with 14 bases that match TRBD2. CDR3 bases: TGTGCCAGCAGCCGGACTAGCGGGAGGCCTACCTACGAGCAGTACTTC. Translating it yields CASSRTSGRPTYEQYF.